This record covers a single T cell receptor beta chain. As yet, its antigen is unknown. The CDR3 is 14 amino acids. The V and J ends lost 6 bases and 1 base, in that order; junction bases with no gene match: 7. From germline, CDR1 is SGDLS and CDR2 YYNGEE. The entry originates in a study of regulatory dendritic cells for organ transplantation. The overall study: On day 6, the dendritic cells were exposed to LPS. Study-wide findings and caveats: Resting memory CD8+ T cells held the most alloreactive clonotypes. Mature dendritic cells appeared to drive more memory CD8+ clonal expansion than regulatory ones.

The assay was immunoSEQ multiplex PCR, and TCRdb's table has in-frame clones only and misses some. The table lists 7,500 to 8,500 clones, over 60% of them singletons. Allogeneic regulatory or mature dendritic cells were co-cultured for about 5 days with CFSE-labeled sorted T cells at 1:10. FACS sorted CD4+ or CD8+ T cells into CD45RA+ naive and CD45RO+ memory. The sequencing sample was made of memory CD4+ T cells from blood cultured with dendritic cells. As to subset: CD45RO+ memory T cells. The J gene is TRBJ2-7, the V gene TRBV9, with 7 bases identical to TRBD1. The TCR sequence derives from a human donor in good health. The CDR3 here is CASTPGTASYEQYF. CDR3 sequence (DNA): TGTGCCAGCACCCCAGGGACAGCTTCCTACGAGCAGTACTTC.